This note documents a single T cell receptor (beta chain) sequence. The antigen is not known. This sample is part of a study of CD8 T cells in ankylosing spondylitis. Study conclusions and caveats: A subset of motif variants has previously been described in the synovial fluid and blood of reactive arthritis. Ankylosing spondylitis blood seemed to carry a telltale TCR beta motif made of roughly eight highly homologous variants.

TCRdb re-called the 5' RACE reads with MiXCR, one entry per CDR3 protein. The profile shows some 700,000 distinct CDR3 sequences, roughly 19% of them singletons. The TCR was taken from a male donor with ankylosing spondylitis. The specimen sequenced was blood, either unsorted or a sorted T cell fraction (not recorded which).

The CDR3 loop reads CASSPDQAGGTNEQFF. CDR3 nucleotides: TGTGCCAGCTCACCAGACCAGGCGGGGGGCACCAATGAGCAGTTCTTC. The genes are TRBV18 and TRBJ2-1; TRBD2 aligns across 8 bases. CDR3 length: 16 amino acids. The V gene's germline CDR1 is KGHSH and CDR2 LQKENI. Trimming cost V 2 bases and J 6 bases; bases outside gene matches: 9.